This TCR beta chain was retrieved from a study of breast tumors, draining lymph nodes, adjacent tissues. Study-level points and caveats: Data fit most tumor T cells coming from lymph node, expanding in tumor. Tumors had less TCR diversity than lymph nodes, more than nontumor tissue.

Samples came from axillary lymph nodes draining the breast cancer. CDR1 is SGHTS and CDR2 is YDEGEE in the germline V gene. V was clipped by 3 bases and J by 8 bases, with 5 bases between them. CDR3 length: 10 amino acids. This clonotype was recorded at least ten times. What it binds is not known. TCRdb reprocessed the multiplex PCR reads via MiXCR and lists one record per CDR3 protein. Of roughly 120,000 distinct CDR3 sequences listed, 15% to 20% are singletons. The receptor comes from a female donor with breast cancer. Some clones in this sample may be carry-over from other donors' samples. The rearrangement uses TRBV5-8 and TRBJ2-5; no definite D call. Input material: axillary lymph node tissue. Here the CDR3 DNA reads TGTGCCAGCAGCTGGGGAACCCAGTACTTC. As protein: CASSWGTQYF.